This TCR beta chain originates from a study of shared clonotypes between healthy human individuals. Whole-study results and caveats: Generally, naive subsets (rather than memory subsets) showed larger estimated richness.

CDR1 SNHLY and CDR2 FYNNEI come from the germline V gene. The CDR3 extends over 14 amino acids. V was clipped by 5 bases and J by 5 bases; unmatched bases: 9. Details on this clone: The antigen is not known.

Only in-frame clones appear in the TCRdb table, and some are missing; sequencing was by immunoSEQ multiplex PCR. The sample shows about 1 million clones, approximately 80% of them seen only once. This sequence joins TRBV2 and TRBJ2-7; 7 bases are a match to TRBD1. The specimen was memory CD4+ T cells from PBMCs. Described subset: CD45RA-negative fraction. This clonotype was obtained from a man aged 18 to 29 in good health. Some clones in this sample may be carry-over from other donors' samples. The CDR3 protein is CASSFWQGVDEQYF. The CDR3 DNA is TGTGCCAGCAGTTTTTGGCAGGGGGTCGACGAGCAGTACTTC.